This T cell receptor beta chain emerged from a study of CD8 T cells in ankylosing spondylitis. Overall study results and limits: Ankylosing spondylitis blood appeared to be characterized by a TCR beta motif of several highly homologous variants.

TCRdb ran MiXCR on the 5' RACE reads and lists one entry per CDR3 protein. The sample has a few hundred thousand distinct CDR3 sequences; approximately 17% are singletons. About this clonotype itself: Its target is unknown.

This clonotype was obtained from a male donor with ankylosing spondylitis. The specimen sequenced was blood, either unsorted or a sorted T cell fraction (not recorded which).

The DNA of the CDR3 is TGTGCCAGCAGTCCCCGGGGGGGGTATGTAAACACCATATATTTT. It specifies CASSPRGGYVNTIYF. This rearrangement joins TRBV12-3 or TRBV12-4 to TRBJ1-3; perhaps TRBD1 as D (5 bases). Trimming stripped 5 bases from V and 6 bases from J, with 17 bases between. The CDR3 loop spans 15 amino acids.